This T cell receptor beta chain came from a study of blood T cell repertoires in COVID-19. Across the study: The samples span acute and convalescent COVID-19 from the United States, Italy and Spain. From T cells, B-cell-depleted T cells, or PBMCs came the material, which was cDNA or gDNA.

In the original processing: Cell counts per sample came from amplifying reference gene primers. The repertoire was sequenced with immunoSEQ multiplex PCR; TCRdb's copy has only in-frame clones and lacks some. V and J calls and clone size follow that table, whereas D and trimming were derived from the DNA. The repertoire has 230,000 or so clones, roughly 88% of them found once; the top ten carry about 14%. The cohort comprised adults aged 18 to 89 years residing in 20 to 30 US areas. The CDR3 sequence is 16 residues long. Trimming took off 8 bases at V and 6 bases at J, with 25 bases between the two ends. Germline V CDR1 and CDR2: SEHNR, FQNEAQ (reference sequence).

The TCR was taken from a woman in her fifties or sixties with acute COVID-19. Sample: PBMCs or T cells enriched from blood (not recorded which). The chain employs TRBV7-9 and TRBJ1-1; tentative D call: TRBD1 (5 bases). The CDR3: CASFGPGQGLNAEAFF. The CDR3 bases are TGTGCCAGCTTTGGGCCCGGGCAGGGCCTGAATGCTGAAGCTTTCTTT.